Included here is one TCR beta chain sequence, with context. This entry comes from a study of blood T cell repertoires in COVID-19. Deletions cut 6 bases from V and 7 bases from J, with 10 bases between. The CDR3 runs to 13 residues. Germline-derived CDR1 and CDR2 are MGHDK and SYGVNS. Libraries were prepared by immunoSEQ multiplex PCR; TCRdb keeps only in-frame clonotypes and omits some of them. Of 250,000 or so clones listed, around nine tenths are singletons. The TCR comes from a man in his forties with active or convalescent COVID-19. Sequences were obtained from peripheral blood. The chain links TRBV25-1 to TRBJ1-6; the D is unclear. This chain's CDR3 is CASRGVGNSPLHF. The CDR3 coding sequence is TGTGCCAGCAGGGGAGTTGGGAATTCACCCCTCCACTTT.